The 15 T cell receptor beta chains given below trace back to one sample, sequenced in a study of blood T cells in healthy people across ages. Alongside a J-beta primer mix, a sample-barcoded 5' primer served in a second PCR lasting 7 to 11 cycles. TCRdb fed the 5' RACE reads into MiXCR, producing one record per CDR3 protein. The sample has around 820,000 distinct CDR3 sequences, roughly 25% seen once. The same specimen was also included in a second study, on T cells of mothers and their children.

Sample: blood. The receptors stem from a boy aged 10-17 years in good health.

The chain recombines TRBV20-1 with TRBJ2-7; D is unresolved. CDR3 length equals 12 residues. Trimming pared 3 bases from V and 2 bases from J, leaving 8 bases between. Germline V gene data show CDR1 as DFQATT and CDR2 as SNEGSKA (reference sequence). Here the CDR3 reads CSASGETYEQYF. In nucleotides, the CDR3 is TGCAGTGCTAGTGGGGAAACCTACGAGCAGTACTTC.

CDR3: CASSLVRASWGVQYF. CDR3 coding DNA: TGTGCCAGCAGCTTGGTTCGGGCCTCCTGGGGCGTGCAGTACTTC. The chain employs TRBV5-6 and TRBJ2-1; possible D gene TRBD1, 5 bases. The closer fit of TRBJ2-7 to the DNA end suggests the J call may be wrong. This CDR3 is 15 amino acids long. Germline V gives CDR1 SGHDT, CDR2 YYEEEE.

The J gene is TRBJ2-1, the V gene TRBV6-2 or TRBV6-3; D uncertain. Trimming pared 2 bases from V and 9 bases from J, leaving 11 bases between. The CDR3 spans 13 residues. The germline CDR1 and CDR2 sequences are MNHEY and SVGEGT. As DNA, the CDR3 is TGTGCCAGCAGTTACGTCCCCCATGGTGAGCAGTTCTTC. The encoded protein is CASSYVPHGEQFF.

This clonotype was counted between two and nine times. This sequence joins TRBV7-6 and TRBJ1-2; D might be TRBD1 (5 bases). V dropped 2 bases and J dropped 8 bases, with 18 bases sitting between them. Germline-derived CDR1 and CDR2 are SGHVS and FNYEAQ. The CDR3 covers 15 residues. The CDR3 DNA is TGTGCCAGCAGCTTATCACAGACAGAACCGGGAGGCTACACCTTC. It specifies CASSLSQTEPGGYTF.

This clonotype was detected a few times. The chain combines TRBV18 with TRBJ2-5; TRBD1 agrees at 9 bases. TRBJ2-7 explains the end of the DNA better; the J call may be wrong. Germline values: CDR1 KGHSH, CDR2 LQKENI. CDR3 length: 14 amino acids. CDR3 in amino acids: CASSKDRGTYEQYF. The CDR3 bases are TGTGCCAGCTCTAAGGACAGGGGAACCTACGAGCAGTACTTC.

This clonotype was seen more than once but under ten times. The genes are TRBV6-2 or TRBV6-3 and TRBJ1-6; D gene ambiguous. V was clipped by 8 bases and J by 5 bases, with 10 bases between them. Germline values: CDR1 MNHEY, CDR2 SVGEGT. The CDR3 has 13 amino acids. The CDR3 is CASSRQDNSPLHF. The CDR3 DNA is TGTGCCAGCTCGAGGCAGGATAATTCACCCCTCCACTTT.

The V and J genes are TRBV9 and TRBJ2-5, with D perhaps matching TRBD1 (5 bases). The J call is in doubt because the DNA end fits TRBJ2-1 better. CDR1 is SGDLS, CDR2 YYNGEE, per germline. The CDR3 has 15 amino acids. The DNA for the CDR3 is TGTGCCAGCAGTGAAGGACACGCGACTTCGCCAGGGCAGTTCTTC. Protein product: CASSEGHATSPGQFF.

In nucleotides, the CDR3 is TGTGCCAGCAGAGAATTACGTGAAAAACTGTTTTTT. It specifies CASRELREKLFF. The chain carries TRBV21-1 and TRBJ1-4. TRBV21-1 represents a pseudogene. The CDR3 totals 12 residues.

This clonotype was seen ten or more times. This rearrangement joins TRBV28 to TRBJ1-2; D remains unclear. CDR3 length: 14 amino acids. Trimming took 6 bases from V and 4 from J, leaving 15 bases between them. In germline, CDR1 is MDHEN, CDR2 SYDVKM. CDR3 bases: TGTGCCAGCAGCGCCCAAGACGGTAGCTATGGCTACACCTTC. This encodes CASSAQDGSYGYTF.

The V gene is TRBV18, the J gene TRBJ2-1; 8 nucleotides agree with TRBD1. The CDR3 covers 14 residues. CDR1 and CDR2 from the germline V gene are KGHSH and LQKENI. Losses at the gene ends were 4 bases for V and 9 bases for J; bases not matched to a gene: 8. The CDR3 region is CASSLSDRVREQFF. The CDR3 DNA is TGTGCCAGCTCACTATCGGACAGGGTCCGTGAGCAGTTCTTC.

This clonotype was recorded a few times. The chain joins TRBV4-3 to TRBJ2-3; tentatively, D is TRBD1 (7 bases). The germline CDR1 and CDR2 sequences are LGHNA and YSLEER. Trimming took 2 bases from V and 3 from J, leaving 15 bases between them. The CDR3 is 16 amino acids. CDR3 bases: TGCGCCAGCAGCCAAAGGGAGGCCAGGGGGACAGATACGCAGTATTTT. Residues: CASSQREARGTDTQYF.

This clonotype was seen more than once but under ten times. The V gene is TRBV28, the J gene TRBJ1-1; the D is unclear. Trimming pared 8 bases from V and 1 base from J, leaving 14 bases between. There are 14 residues in the CDR3. Germline CDR1 is MDHEN and CDR2 is SYDVKM. The DNA for the CDR3 is TGTGCCAGCCAACTCCCCGGGGAGAACACTGAAGCTTTCTTT. Translated: CASQLPGENTEAFF.

The chain carries TRBV20-1 and TRBJ2-7; the match to TRBD2 covers 8 bases. Trimming cost V 3 bases and J 3 bases; bases outside gene matches: 7. Germline values: CDR1 DFQATT, CDR2 SNEGSKA (reference sequence). This CDR3 is 14 amino acids long. The CDR3 region has the DNA TGCAGTGCTAGGGAAGCGGGAGCTTACTACGAGCAGTACTTC. It is translated as CSAREAGAYYEQYF.

Ten or more counts support this clonotype. The rearrangement uses TRBV4-3 and TRBJ2-3, with 10 bases matching TRBD1. Per germline, CDR1 LGHNA and CDR2 YSLEER. The CDR3 covers 17 residues. The ends lost 0 bases at V and 0 bases at J; junction bases unmatched: 3. The CDR3 protein is CASSQDPGQGSTDTQYF. In nucleotides, the CDR3 is TGCGCCAGCAGCCAAGATCCGGGACAGGGGAGCACAGATACGCAGTATTTT.

This clonotype was seen a handful of times. The rearrangement uses TRBV20-1 and TRBJ2-5; TRBD2 might be the D (6 bases). The CDR3 consists of 14 residues. The germline V gene has CDR1 DFQATT and CDR2 SNEGSKA (reference sequence). V lost 3 bases and J lost 2, with 13 bases in between. DNA of the CDR3: TGCAGTGCTAGCGGGGGTGCAGTACAAGAGACCCAGTACTTC. It translates to CSASGGAVQETQYF.